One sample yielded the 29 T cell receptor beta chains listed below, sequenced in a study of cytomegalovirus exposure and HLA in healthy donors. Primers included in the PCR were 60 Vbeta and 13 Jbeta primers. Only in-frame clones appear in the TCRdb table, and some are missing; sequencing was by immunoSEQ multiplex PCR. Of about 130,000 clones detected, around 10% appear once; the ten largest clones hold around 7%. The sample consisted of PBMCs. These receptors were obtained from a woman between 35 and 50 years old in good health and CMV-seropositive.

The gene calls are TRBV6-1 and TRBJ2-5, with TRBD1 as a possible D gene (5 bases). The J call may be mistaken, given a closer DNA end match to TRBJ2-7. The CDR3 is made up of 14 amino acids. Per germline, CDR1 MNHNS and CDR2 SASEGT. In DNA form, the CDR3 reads TGTGCCAGCAGTGAACAACAGGTCTCCTACGAGCAGTACTTC. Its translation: CASSEQQVSYEQYF.

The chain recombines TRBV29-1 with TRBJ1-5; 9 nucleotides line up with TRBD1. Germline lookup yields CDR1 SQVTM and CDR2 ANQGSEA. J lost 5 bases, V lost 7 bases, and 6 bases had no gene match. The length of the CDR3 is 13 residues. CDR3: CSGSTGGDQPQHF. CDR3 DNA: TGCAGCGGTAGTACAGGGGGCGATCAGCCCCAGCATTTT. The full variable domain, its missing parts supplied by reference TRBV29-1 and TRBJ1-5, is SAVISQKPSRDICQRGTSLTIQCQVDSQVTMMFWYRQQPGQSLTLIATANQGSEATYESGFVIDKFPISRPNLTFSTLTVSNMSPEDSSIYLCSGSTGGDQPQHFGDGTRLSIL.

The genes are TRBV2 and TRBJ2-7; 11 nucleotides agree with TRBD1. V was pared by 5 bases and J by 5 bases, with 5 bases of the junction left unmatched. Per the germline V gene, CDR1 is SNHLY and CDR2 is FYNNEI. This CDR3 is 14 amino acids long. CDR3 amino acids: CASSSWTGGDEQYF. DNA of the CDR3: TGTGCCAGCAGTTCCTGGACAGGGGGCGACGAGCAGTACTTC.

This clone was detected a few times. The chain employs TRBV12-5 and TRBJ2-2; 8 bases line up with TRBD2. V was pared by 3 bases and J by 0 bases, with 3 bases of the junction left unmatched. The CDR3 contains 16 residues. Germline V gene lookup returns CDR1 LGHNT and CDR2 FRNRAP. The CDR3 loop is CASGLLLAANTGELFF. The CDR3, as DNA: TGTGCTAGTGGTTTATTACTAGCGGCGAACACCGGGGAGCTGTTTTTT. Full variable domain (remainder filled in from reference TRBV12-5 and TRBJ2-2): DARVTQTPRHKVTEMGQEVTMRCQPILGHNTVFWYRQTMMQGLELLAYFRNRAPLDDSGMPKDRFSAEMPDATLATLKIQPSEPRDSAVYFCASGLLLAANTGELFFGEGSRLTVL.

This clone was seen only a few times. The CDR3 region is CASSLRLDQPQHF. For the CDR3, the DNA is TGTGCCAGCAGCTTACGGTTGGATCAGCCCCAGCATTTT. This chain joins TRBV7-2 and TRBJ1-5, with no clear D. The CDR3 has 13 amino acids. V lost 2 bases to trimming and J lost 5 bases, with 7 bases between them. CDR1 is SGHTA and CDR2 is FQGNSA in the germline V gene.

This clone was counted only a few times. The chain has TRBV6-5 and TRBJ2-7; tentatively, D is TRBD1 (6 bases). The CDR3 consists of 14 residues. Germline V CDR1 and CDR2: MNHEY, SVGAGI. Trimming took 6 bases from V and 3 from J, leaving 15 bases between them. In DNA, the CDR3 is TGTGCCAGCAGGGAACAGGGCCCAAACTACGAGCAGTACTTC. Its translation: CASREQGPNYEQYF.

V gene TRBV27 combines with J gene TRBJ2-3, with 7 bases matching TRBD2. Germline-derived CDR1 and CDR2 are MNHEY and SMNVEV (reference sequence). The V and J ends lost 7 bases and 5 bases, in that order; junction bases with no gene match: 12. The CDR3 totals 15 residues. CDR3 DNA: TGTGCCAGCATGGTATACGCGGGGGTCCGAGATACGCAGTATTTT. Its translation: CASMVYAGVRDTQYF.

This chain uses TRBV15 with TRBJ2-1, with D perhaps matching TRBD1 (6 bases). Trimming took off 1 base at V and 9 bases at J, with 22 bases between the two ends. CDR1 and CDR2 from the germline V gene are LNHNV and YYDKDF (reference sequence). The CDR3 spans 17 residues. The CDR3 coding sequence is TGTGCCACCAGCAGAGTTACAGGGTTATCTGGGGATGGTGAGCAGTTCTTC. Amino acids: CATSRVTGLSGDGEQFF. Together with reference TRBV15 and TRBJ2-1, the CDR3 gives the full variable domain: DAMVIQNPRYQVTQFGKPVTLSCSQTLNHNVMYWYQQKSSQAPKLLFHYYDKDFNNEADTPDNFQSRRPNTSFCFLDIRSPGLGDTAMYLCATSRVTGLSGDGEQFFGPGTRLTVL.

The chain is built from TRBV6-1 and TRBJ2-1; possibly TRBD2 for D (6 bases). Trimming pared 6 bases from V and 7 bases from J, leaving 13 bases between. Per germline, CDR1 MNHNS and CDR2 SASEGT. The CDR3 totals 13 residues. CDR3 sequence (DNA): TGTGCCAGCAGGGACTACCGTAGGAATGAGCAGTTCTTC. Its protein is CASRDYRRNEQFF.

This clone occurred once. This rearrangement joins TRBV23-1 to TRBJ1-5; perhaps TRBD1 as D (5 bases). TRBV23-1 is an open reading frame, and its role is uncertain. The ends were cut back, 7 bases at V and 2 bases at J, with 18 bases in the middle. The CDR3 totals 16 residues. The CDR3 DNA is TGCGCCAGCACTTACCCGGGGGAGTACGGCAATCAGCCCCAGCATTTT. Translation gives CASTYPGEYGNQPQHF.

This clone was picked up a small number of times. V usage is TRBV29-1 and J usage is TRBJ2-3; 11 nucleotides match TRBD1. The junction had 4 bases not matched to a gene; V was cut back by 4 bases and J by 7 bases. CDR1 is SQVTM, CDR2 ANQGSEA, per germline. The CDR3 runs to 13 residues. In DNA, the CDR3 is TGCAGCGTTGTGAGGGACAGGGGGAATACGCAGTATTTT. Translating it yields CSVVRDRGNTQYF.

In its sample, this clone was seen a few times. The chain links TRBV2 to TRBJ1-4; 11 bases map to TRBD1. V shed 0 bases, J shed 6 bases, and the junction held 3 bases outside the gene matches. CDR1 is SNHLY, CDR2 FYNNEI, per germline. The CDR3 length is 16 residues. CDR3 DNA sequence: TGTGCCAGCAGTGAAGCGCCGGGACAGGGGGATGAAAAACTGTTTTTT. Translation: CASSEAPGQGDEKLFF.

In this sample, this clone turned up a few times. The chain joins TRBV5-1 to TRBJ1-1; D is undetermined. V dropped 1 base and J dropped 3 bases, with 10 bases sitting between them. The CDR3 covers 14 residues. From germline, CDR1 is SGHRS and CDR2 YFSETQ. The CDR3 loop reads CASSLYRDDTEAFF. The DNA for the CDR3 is TGCGCCAGCAGCTTGTACCGAGATGACACTGAAGCTTTCTTT.

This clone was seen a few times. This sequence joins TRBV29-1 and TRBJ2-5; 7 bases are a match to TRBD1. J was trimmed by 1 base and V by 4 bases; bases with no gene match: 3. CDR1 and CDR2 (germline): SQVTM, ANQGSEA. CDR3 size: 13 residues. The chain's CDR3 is CSVGYRGQETQYF. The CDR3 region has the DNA TGCAGCGTTGGGTACAGGGGCCAAGAGACCCAGTACTTC.

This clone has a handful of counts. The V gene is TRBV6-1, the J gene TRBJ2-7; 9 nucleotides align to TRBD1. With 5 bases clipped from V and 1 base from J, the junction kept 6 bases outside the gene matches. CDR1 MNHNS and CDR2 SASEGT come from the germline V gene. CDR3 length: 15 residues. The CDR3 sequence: CASSFRGQGSYEQYF. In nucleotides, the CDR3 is TGTGCCAGCAGTTTTAGGGGACAGGGTTCCTACGAGCAGTACTTC.

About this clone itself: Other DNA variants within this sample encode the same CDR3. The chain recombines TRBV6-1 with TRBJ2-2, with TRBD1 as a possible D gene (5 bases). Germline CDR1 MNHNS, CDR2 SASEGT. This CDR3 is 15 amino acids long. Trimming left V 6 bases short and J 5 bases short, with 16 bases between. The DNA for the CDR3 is TGTGCCAGCAGCAAAGAAGGGGCTAGGACCGGGGAGCTGTTTTTT. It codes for CASSKEGARTGELFF.

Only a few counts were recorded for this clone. The CDR3 reads CASSGTWGVTTGELFF. The CDR3 DNA follows: TGTGCCAGCAGCGGGACTTGGGGGGTTACCACCGGGGAGCTGTTTTTT. The rearrangement uses TRBV5-6 and TRBJ2-2, with a weak D call TRBD2 (6 bases). The CDR3 has 16 residues. Per germline, CDR1 SGHDT and CDR2 YYEEEE. V lost 4 bases, J lost 4 bases, and 17 bases lay in between.

Here the CDR3 DNA reads TGTGCCAGCAGCATCAGGACAGGGATTGCATCTGGGGCCAACGTCCTGACTTTC. Translating it yields CASSIRTGIASGANVLTF. The J gene is TRBJ2-6, the V gene TRBV11-3, with 8 bases lining up with TRBD1. V was pared by 5 bases and J by 1 base, with 10 bases of the junction left unmatched. The V gene's germline CDR1 is SGHNT and CDR2 YENEEA. The CDR3 runs 18 residues.

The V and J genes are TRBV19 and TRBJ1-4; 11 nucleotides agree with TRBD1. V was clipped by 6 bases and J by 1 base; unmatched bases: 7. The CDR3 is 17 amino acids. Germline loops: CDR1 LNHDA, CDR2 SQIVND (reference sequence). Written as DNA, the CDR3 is TGTGCCAGTAGCAGGACAGGGGGCTTAGGAACTAATGAAAAACTGTTTTTT. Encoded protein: CASSRTGGLGTNEKLFF. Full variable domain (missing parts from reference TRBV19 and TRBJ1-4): DGGITQSPKYLFRKEGQNVTLSCEQNLNHDAMYWYRQDPGQGLRLIYYSQIVNDFQKGDIAEGYSVSREKKESFPLTVTSAQKNPTAFYLCASSRTGGLGTNEKLFFGSGTQLSVL.

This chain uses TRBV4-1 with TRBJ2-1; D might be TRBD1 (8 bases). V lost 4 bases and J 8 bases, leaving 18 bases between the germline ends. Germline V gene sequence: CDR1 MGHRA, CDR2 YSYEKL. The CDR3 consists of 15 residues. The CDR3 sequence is CASSPHGQGGDEQFF. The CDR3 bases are TGCGCCAGCAGCCCCCATGGACAGGGAGGGGATGAGCAGTTCTTC.

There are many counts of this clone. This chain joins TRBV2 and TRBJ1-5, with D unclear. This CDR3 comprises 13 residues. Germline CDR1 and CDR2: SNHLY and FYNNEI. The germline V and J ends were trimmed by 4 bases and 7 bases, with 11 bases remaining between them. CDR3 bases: TGTGCCAGCAGTGTCAGTCTGTCCCAGCCCCAGCATTTT. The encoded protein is CASSVSLSQPQHF.

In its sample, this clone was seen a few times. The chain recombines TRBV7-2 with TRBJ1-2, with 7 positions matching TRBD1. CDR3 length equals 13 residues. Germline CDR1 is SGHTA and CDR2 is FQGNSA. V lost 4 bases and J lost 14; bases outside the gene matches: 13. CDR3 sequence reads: CASSSMRLQGCTF. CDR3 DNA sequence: TGTGCCAGCAGCTCCATGCGACTACAGGGGTGTACCTTC.

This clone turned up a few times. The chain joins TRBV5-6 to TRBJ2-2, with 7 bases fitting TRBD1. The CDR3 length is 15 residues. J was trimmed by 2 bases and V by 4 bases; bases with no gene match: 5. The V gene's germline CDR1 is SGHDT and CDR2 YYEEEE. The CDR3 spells CASSNGTVNTGELFF. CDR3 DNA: TGTGCCAGCAGCAACGGGACAGTTAACACCGGGGAGCTGTTTTTT.

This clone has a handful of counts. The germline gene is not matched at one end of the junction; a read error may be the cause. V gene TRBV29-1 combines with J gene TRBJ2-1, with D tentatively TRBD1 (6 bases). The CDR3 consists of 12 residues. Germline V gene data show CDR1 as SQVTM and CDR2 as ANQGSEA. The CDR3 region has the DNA TGCAGCGTTGACGCATGGGACAATGCGCAGTTCTTC. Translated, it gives CSVDAWDNAQFF.

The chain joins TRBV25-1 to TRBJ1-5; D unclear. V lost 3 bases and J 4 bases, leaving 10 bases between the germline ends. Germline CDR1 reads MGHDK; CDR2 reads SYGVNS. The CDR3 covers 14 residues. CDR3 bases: TGTGCCAGCAGTGACTCACAGAAAAATCAGCCCCAGCATTTT. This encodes CASSDSQKNQPQHF. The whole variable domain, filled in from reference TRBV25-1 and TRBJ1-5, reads EADIYQTPRYLVIGTGKKITLECSQTMGHDKMYWYQQDPGMELHLIHYSYGVNSTEKGDLSSESTVSRIRTEHFPLTLESARPSHTSQYLCASSDSQKNQPQHFGDGTRLSIL.

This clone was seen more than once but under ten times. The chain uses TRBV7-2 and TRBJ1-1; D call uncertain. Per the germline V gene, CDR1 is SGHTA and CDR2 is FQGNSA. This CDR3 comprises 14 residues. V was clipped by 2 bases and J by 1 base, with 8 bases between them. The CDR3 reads CASSLRSGNTEAFF. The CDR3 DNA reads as TGTGCCAGCAGCTTAAGGTCGGGGAACACTGAAGCTTTCTTT. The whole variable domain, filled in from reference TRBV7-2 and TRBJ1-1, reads GAGVSQSPSNKVTEKGKDVELRCDPISGHTALYWYRQSLGQGLEFLIYFQGNSAPDKSGLPSDRFSAERTGGSVSTLTIQRTQQEDSAVYLCASSLRSGNTEAFFGQGTRLTVV.

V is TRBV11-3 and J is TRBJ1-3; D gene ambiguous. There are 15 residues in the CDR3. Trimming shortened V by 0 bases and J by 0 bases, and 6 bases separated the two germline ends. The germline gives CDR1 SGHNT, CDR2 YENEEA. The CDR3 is CASSLDSPSGNTIYF. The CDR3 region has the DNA TGTGCCAGCAGCTTAGATAGTCCCTCTGGAAACACCATATATTTT.

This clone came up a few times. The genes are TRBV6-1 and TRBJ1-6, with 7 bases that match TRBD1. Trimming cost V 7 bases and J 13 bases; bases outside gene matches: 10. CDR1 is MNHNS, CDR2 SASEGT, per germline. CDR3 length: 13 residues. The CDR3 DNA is TGTGCCAGCAACATGCCAGGGGGGTCGCCCCTCCACTTT. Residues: CASNMPGGSPLHF.

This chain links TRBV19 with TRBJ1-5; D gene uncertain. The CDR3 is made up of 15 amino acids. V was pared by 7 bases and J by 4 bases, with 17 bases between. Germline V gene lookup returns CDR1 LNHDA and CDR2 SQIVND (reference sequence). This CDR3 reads CASTRIAGINQPQHF. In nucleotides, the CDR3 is TGTGCCAGTACCCGTATAGCGGGTATTAATCAGCCCCAGCATTTT.